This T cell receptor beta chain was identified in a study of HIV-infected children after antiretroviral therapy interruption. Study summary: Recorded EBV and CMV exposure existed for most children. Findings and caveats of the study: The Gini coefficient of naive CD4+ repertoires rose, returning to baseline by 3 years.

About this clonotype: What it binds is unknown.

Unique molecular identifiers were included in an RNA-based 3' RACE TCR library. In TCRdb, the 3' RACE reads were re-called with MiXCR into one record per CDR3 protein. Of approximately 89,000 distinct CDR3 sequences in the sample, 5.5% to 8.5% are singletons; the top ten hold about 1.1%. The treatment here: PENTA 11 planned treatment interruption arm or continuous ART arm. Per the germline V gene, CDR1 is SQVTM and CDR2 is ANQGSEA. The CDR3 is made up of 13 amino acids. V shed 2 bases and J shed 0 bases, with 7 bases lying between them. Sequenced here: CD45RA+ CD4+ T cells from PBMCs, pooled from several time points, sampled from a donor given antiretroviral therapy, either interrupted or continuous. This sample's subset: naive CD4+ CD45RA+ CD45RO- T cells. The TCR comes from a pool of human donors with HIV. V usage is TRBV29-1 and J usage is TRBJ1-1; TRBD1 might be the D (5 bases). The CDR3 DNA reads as TGCAGCGTTGAAACAGGAGTGAACACTGAAGCTTTCTTT. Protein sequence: CSVETGVNTEAFF. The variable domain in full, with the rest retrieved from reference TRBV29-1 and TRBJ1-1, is SAVISQKPSRDICQRGTSLTIQCQVDSQVTMMFWYRQQPGQSLTLIATANQGSEATYESGFVIDKFPISRPNLTFSTLTVSNMSPEDSSIYLCSVETGVNTEAFFGQGTRLTVV.